This is a list of T cell receptor beta chains from one sample in a study of blood T cells in healthy people across ages. TCRdb passed the 5' RACE reads through MiXCR, listing each CDR3 protein once. The sample holds around 2 million distinct CDR3 sequences; roughly two fifths are singletons and the top ten take more than 20%. The sequenced material came from blood. These receptors were obtained from a human donor in good health. The CDR3 runs from the conserved cysteine through the conserved F or W. A D gene is named only where the DNA matches it firmly. Clone size appears in some rows only: once, few, many, or a class for an expanded clone.

size	J	D	V	DNA	CDR3
.	TRBJ1-5	.	TRBV12-3/TRBV12-4	TGTGCCAGCAGCCCGGAAAAGTGGTATTTTCAGCATTTT	CASSPEKWYFQHF
.	TRBJ2-1	.	TRBV6-5	TGTGCCAGCAGCGACAATAACAATGAGCAGTTCTTC	CASSDNNNEQFF
.	TRBJ1-1	TRBD1	TRBV7-3	TGTGCCAGCAGTTGGGGGACAGAAAACACTGAAGCTTTCTTT	CASSWGTENTEAFF
once	TRBJ2-7	.	TRBV7-2	TGTGCCAGCAGCTCCCGGGCCTTACCGCCCTACGAGCAGTACTTC	CASSSRALPPYEQYF
few	TRBJ1-1	TRBD1	TRBV20-1	TGCAGTGCCCCCCAGCGCAGGGGGAGTACTGAAGCTTTCTTT	CSAPQRRGSTEAFF
.	TRBJ2-7	.	TRBV4-3	TGCGCCAGCAGCCAAGTCCTCAACTCTGACTACGAGCAGTACTTC	CASSQVLNSDYEQYF
.	TRBJ1-1	.	TRBV14	TGTGCCAGCAGCCAAGATATCGCCAGGGAAACTGAAGCTTTCTTT	CASSQDIARETEAFF
.	TRBJ2-5	.	TRBV11-2	TGTGCCAGCAGCTTAGGGACAAGCAAAGAGACCCAGTACTTC	CASSLGTSKETQYF
many	TRBJ2-7	TRBD2	TRBV20-1	TGCAGTGCTAGGACTAGCGGCTCCTACGAGCAGTACTTC	CSARTSGSYEQYF
.	TRBJ2-7	TRBD2	TRBV6-5	TGTGCCAGCAGTTACTCGAAGGTAGCGGGGGGCCGTGTCTCCTACGAGCAGTACTTC	CASSYSKVAGGRVSYEQYF
.	TRBJ2-1	.	TRBV4-1	TGCGCCAGCAGCCACGATTACCCACTTAACAATGAGCAGTTCTTT	CASSHDYPLNNEQFF
.	TRBJ2-7	.	TRBV7-4	TGTGCCAGCAGCTTTGAGCAGAGGAGCTCCTACGAGCAGTACTTC	CASSFEQRSSYEQYF
.	TRBJ2-7	TRBD1	TRBV28	TGTGCCACCACCCCAGGGGGAAAGTCCTACGAGCAGTACTTC	CATTPGGKSYEQYF
few	TRBJ2-7	TRBD2	TRBV4-1	TGCGCCACCTCTTCATGGGGGGGATCCTACGAGCAGTACTTC	CATSSWGGSYEQYF
.	TRBJ2-1	.	TRBV4-3	TGCGCCAGCAGCCAAGATCGCCCGAACAGGAATGAGCAGTTCTTC	CASSQDRPNRNEQFF
few	TRBJ1-1	.	TRBV27	TGTGCCAGCAGTCTTCTCGACGGGGGGGTCACTGAAGCTTTCTTT	CASSLLDGGVTEAFF
few	TRBJ1-1	.	TRBV6-5	TGTGCCAGCAGTCCCACGGGGGGAGCTGAAGCTTTCTTT	CASSPTGGAEAFF
few	TRBJ2-7	.	TRBV20-1	TGCAGTGCTAGAGACCAGTATGTCAACTACGAGCAGTACTTC	CSARDQYVNYEQYF
many	TRBJ2-1	.	TRBV11-3	TGTGCCAGCAGCCCAACTATTAGGGGGGTGAAGGCATACAATGAGCAGTTCTTC	CASSPTIRGVKAYNEQFF
.	TRBJ2-2	TRBD2	TRBV27	TGTGCCAGCAGTCTCGACTTTCTAGCGGGGTGGACCGGGGAGCTGTTTTTT	CASSLDFLAGWTGELFF
.	TRBJ1-1	TRBD1	TRBV27	TGTGCCAGCCGGGACAGGGCTTCTAGGGCTGAAGCTTTCTTT	CASRDRASRAEAFF
.	TRBJ2-7	TRBD1	TRBV6-6	TGTGCCAGCAGTGGACAGGGTTGGAGCGAGCAGTACTTC	CASSGQGWSEQYF
once	TRBJ2-7	TRBD2	TRBV7-8	TGTGCCAGCAATACGGGGGGGGTATCTTTGGGCGAGCAGTACTTC	CASNTGGVSLGEQYF
.	TRBJ2-5	.	TRBV7-2	TGTGCCAGCAGCTGGGGTGCTAGGTCTCAAGAGACCCAGTACTTC	CASSWGARSQETQYF
.	TRBJ2-7	TRBD2	TRBV2	TGTGCCAGCAGGGCTAGCGGGGGATACGAGCAGTACTTC	CASRASGGYEQYF
.	TRBJ1-2	.	TRBV12-3/TRBV12-4	TGTGCCAGCAGTTTCCCCAGCGGAATCTATGGCTACACCTTC	CASSFPSGIYGYTF
.	TRBJ1-1	.	TRBV4-1	TGCGCCAGCAGCCAAGAGTCCTCTGAAGCTTTCTTT	CASSQESSEAFF
.	TRBJ2-6	.	TRBV7-3	TGTGCCAGCAGCTTAACGGGCCAGGGGTTGTCTGGGGCCAACGTCTTGACTTTC	CASSLTGQGLSGANVLTF
.	TRBJ1-2	.	TRBV7-2	TGTGCCAGCAGCGGTTTGACTGGTGGGATTCATGGCTACACCTTC	CASSGLTGGIHGYTF
few	TRBJ1-2	.	TRBV7-2	TGTGCCAGTACCTCAGATGGGATCACCTATGGCTACACCTTC	CASTSDGITYGYTF
few	TRBJ1-2	.	TRBV7-2	TGTGCCAGCAGCCCCGAAAGGACGGATGGCTACACCTTC	CASSPERTDGYTF
few	TRBJ2-7	TRBD1	TRBV5-1	TGCGCCAGCAAGACAGGGGGCCAAGGCGAGCAGTACTTC	CASKTGGQGEQYF
few	TRBJ2-7	TRBD1	TRBV10-3	TGTGCCATCAGCCCTAACAGGGGAACCTCCTACGAGCAGTACTTC	CAISPNRGTSYEQYF
once	TRBJ1-1	.	TRBV4-1	TGCGCCAGCAGCCAAGATACCAATCGGAACACTGAAGCTTTCTTT	CASSQDTNRNTEAFF
few	TRBJ2-7	.	TRBV11-2	TGTGCCAGCAGCTTAGGATTTTCAGGGACCCCCTACGAGCAGTACTTC	CASSLGFSGTPYEQYF
.	TRBJ2-1	TRBD1	TRBV12-3/TRBV12-4	TGTGCCAGCATGCGACAGGGGGCTTACAATGAGCAGTTCTTC	CASMRQGAYNEQFF
.	TRBJ1-1	.	TRBV5-1	TGCGCCAGCAGCTTTAACAAAGGGAACACTGAAGCTTTCTTT	CASSFNKGNTEAFF
once	TRBJ2-7	.	TRBV9	TGTGCCAGCTTGGTAGGAAGGGTTACCCACGAGCAGTACTTC	CASLVGRVTHEQYF
few	TRBJ1-2	.	TRBV12-3/TRBV12-4	TGTGCCAGCAGTCCTAGGCATCTAAATGGCTACACCTTC	CASSPRHLNGYTF
.	TRBJ1-1	.	TRBV28	TGTGCCAGCTACCCGCATGCGGTGAACACTGAAGCTTTCTTT	CASYPHAVNTEAFF
.	TRBJ1-2	TRBD1	TRBV5-1	TGCGCCAGCAGCAGGGACAGGGTTGTCTATGGCTACACCTTC	CASSRDRVVYGYTF
.	TRBJ1-4	.	TRBV5-1	TGCGCCAGCAGCTTGGAACAATCAACTAATGAAAAACTGTTTTTT	CASSLEQSTNEKLFF
.	TRBJ2-7	.	TRBV3-1	TGTGCCAGCAGCCACGACTCACCCGGGAAGGCCTGTCACTACGAGCAGTACTTC	CASSHDSPGKACHYEQYF
many	TRBJ1-2	.	TRBV10-3	TGTGCCATCAGTGAGCCCCCAGGCAGCTATGGCTACACCTTC	CAISEPPGSYGYTF
few	TRBJ2-4	.	TRBV28	TGTGCCAGCAGCCTCGCCGGGATCGGAACTCTAGCCAAAAACATTCAGTACTTC	CASSLAGIGTLAKNIQYF
few	TRBJ2-7	.	TRBV6-2/TRBV6-3	TGTGCCAGCAGTCTCAGGGACCACGAGCAGTACTTC	CASSLRDHEQYF